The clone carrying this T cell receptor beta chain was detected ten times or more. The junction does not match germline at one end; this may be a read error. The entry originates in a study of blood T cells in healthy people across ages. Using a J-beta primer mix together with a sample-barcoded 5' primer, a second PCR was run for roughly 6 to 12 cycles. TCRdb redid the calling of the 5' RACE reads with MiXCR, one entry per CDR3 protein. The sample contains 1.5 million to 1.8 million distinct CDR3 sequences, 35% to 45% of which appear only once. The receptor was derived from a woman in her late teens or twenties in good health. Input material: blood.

As DNA, the CDR3 is TGCGCCAGCAGCGCCAGCCTGAACACTGAAGCTTTCTTT. Protein sequence: CASSASLNTEAFF. The chain carries TRBV7-2 and TRBJ1-1; D remains unclear. CDR3 length: 13 amino acids. CDR1 SGHTA and CDR2 FQGNSA come from the germline V gene.